A selection of T cell receptor beta chains follows, all from one sample in a study of blood T cell repertoires in COVID-19. TCRdb keeps only in-frame clones here, not all; method: immunoSEQ multiplex PCR. This table holds 150,000 to 200,000 clones, about 82% found once. Sequencing was carried out using peripheral blood. These receptors all come from a woman aged 30 to 39 with acute or convalescent COVID-19. The CDR3 runs from the conserved cysteine through the conserved F or W. D genes are given only for firm matches. The size of a clone is reported for some rows only, either as once, few or many, or as a class for expanded clones.

J gene | D gene | clone size | V gene | CDR3 DNA | CDR3 protein
TRBJ1-2 | - | once | TRBV6-1 | TGTGCCAGCAGTGAAGCCTTTGGGGCCAGGGAGGATATTAAGTTC | CASSEAFGAREDIKF
TRBJ2-3 | - | - | TRBV6-6 | TGTGCCAGCAGCCCACCGGGACTCTCGGTTCTGGATACGCAGTATTTT | CASSPPGLSVLDTQYF
TRBJ2-7 | TRBD1 | - | TRBV6-6 | TGTGCCAGCAGTTGGTCAGGGGGCCCCGAAGAGCAGTACTTC | CASSWSGGPEEQYF
TRBJ2-7 | - | - | TRBV5-1 | TGCGCCAGCAGCGTACCCTCTTTGGCGCAGGGTAATATGCAGTACTTC | CASSVPSLAQGNMQYF
TRBJ2-7 | - | - | TRBV18 | TGTGCCAGCTCACACATATCGGGCGAGCAGTACTTC | CASSHISGEQYF
TRBJ1-3 | - | - | TRBV6-5 | TGTGCCAGTGCCACCGCGATTCGAGGAAACACCATATATTTT | CASATAIRGNTIYF
TRBJ2-7 | - | - | TRBV24-1 | TGTGCCACCAGTGAGGGCAGGGGAATAGGCAACGAGCAGTACTTC | CATSEGRGIGNEQYF
TRBJ2-7 | TRBD1 | - | TRBV28 | TGTGCCAGCAGTTTTCCGGGACAGGGTGGCGAGCAGTACTTC | CASSFPGQGGEQYF
TRBJ2-2 | - | few | TRBV2 | TGTGCCACCGCAGGGGTTCGGGCCACCGGGGAGCTGTTTTTT | CATAGVRATGELFF
TRBJ2-1 | - | few | TRBV7-2 | TGTGCCAGCAGCTTAAGAGGGGGTGAGCAGTTCTTC | CASSLRGGEQFF
TRBJ1-2 | - | - | TRBV2 | TGTGCCAGCAGAGAAGACCGCGGTCCCGGCTACACCTTC | CASREDRGPGYTF
TRBJ1-2 | - | - | TRBV28 | TGTGCCAGCAGTTCCGGGTATGGCTACACCTTC | CASSSGYGYTF
TRBJ1-6 | - | - | TRBV4-3 | TGCGCCAGCAGCCAAGGGGACATCCAACCCCTCCACTTT | CASSQGDIQPLHF
TRBJ1-1 | TRBD1 | - | TRBV4-3 | TGCGCCAGCAGCCAAGATTTAGGGACAGGAACCGATGAAGCTTTCTTT | CASSQDLGTGTDEAFF
TRBJ1-1 | TRBD1 | - | TRBV28 | TGTGCCAGCAGTTCCCCGACAGGGTCGGGAACTGAAGCTTTCTTT | CASSSPTGSGTEAFF
TRBJ2-7 | - | - | TRBV28 | TGTGCCAGCAGTTTATATTCCCCCATACGGGGTACCTACGAGCAGTACTTC | CASSLYSPIRGTYEQYF
TRBJ2-7 | - | - | TRBV28 | TGTGCCAGCCGGTTAATTCCCTACGAGCAGTACTTC | CASRLIPYEQYF
TRBJ1-3 | - | - | TRBV9 | TGTGCCAGCAGCCAGGACGGGAACTCTGGAAACACCATATATTTT | CASSQDGNSGNTIYF
TRBJ2-2 | TRBD2 | - | TRBV9 | TGTGCCAGCAGCCCCCATTTAGCGGGAGGGGGAACCGGGGAGCTGTTTTTT | CASSPHLAGGGTGELFF
TRBJ1-1 | TRBD1 | few | TRBV11-2 | TGTGCCAGCAGCCAGGACAGGGGTGACGCTGAAGCTTTCTTT | CASSQDRGDAEAFF
TRBJ1-5 | TRBD1 | - | TRBV15 | TGTGCCACCAGCAGGCGGGACAGGGGTAAGCAGCCCCAGCATTTT | CATSRRDRGKQPQHF
TRBJ1-4 | - | few | TRBV28 | TGTGCCAGCAGTTTAAGCGGGGCCCGTGAAAAACTGTTTTTT | CASSLSGAREKLFF
TRBJ2-7 | TRBD1 | - | TRBV6-2/TRBV6-3 | TGTGCCAGCAGTCGGACAGGGGCTTACTCCTACGAGCAGTACTTC | CASSRTGAYSYEQYF
TRBJ2-2 | TRBD1 | - | TRBV20-1 | TGCAGTGCTAGTTTACGTTTGGCAGGGGGCTTCACCGGGGAGCTGTTTTTT | CSASLRLAGGFTGELFF
TRBJ2-7 | TRBD2 | - | TRBV7-2 | TGTGCCAGCAGCTTAGGAAGTGGAAACCGGGGGGGCCGGAACGAGCAGTACTTC | CASSLGSGNRGGRNEQYF
TRBJ1-1 | - | - | TRBV28 | TGTGCCAGCAGTCGGGTGGTCACTGAAGCTTTCTTT | CASSRVVTEAFF
TRBJ1-6 | - | - | TRBV6-6 | TGTGCCAGCAGTTACAGTCAGGGCAATAATTCACCCCTCCACTTT | CASSYSQGNNSPLHF
TRBJ1-3 | - | - | TRBV10-3 | TGTGCCATCAGACAGGACCTCTCTGGAAACACCATATATTTT | CAIRQDLSGNTIYF
TRBJ2-1 | TRBD1 | once | TRBV9 | TGTGCCAGCAGCGTAGGCTCCCGGGACAGGGTCAATGAGCAGTTCTTC | CASSVGSRDRVNEQFF
TRBJ2-1 | - | - | TRBV19 | TGTGCCAGTAGTACGACAGGTTACTCCTACAATGAGCAGTTCTTC | CASSTTGYSYNEQFF
TRBJ1-2 | - | - | TRBV7-9 | TGTGCCAGCAGCCCCACTGGTGCCTTAAAGGGCTACACCTTC | CASSPTGALKGYTF
TRBJ1-2 | - | - | TRBV5-1 | TGCGCCAGCAGCCCGGGGATACAGGGAATAAACTATGGCTACACCTTC | CASSPGIQGINYGYTF
TRBJ1-1 | - | - | TRBV6-2/TRBV6-3 | TGTGCCAGCAGCTCCACGGTCGCTGAAGCTTTCTTT | CASSSTVAEAFF
TRBJ1-5 | TRBD1 | - | TRBV2 | TGTGCCAGCGGTATTGGGACAGGGTGGGATCAGCCCCAGCATTTT | CASGIGTGWDQPQHF
TRBJ1-2 | - | - | TRBV28 | TGTGCCAGCAGTTTCGGCAGGGCCCTCTTCAGCTATGGCTACACCTTC | CASSFGRALFSYGYTF
TRBJ1-2 | - | - | TRBV10-3 | TGTGCCATCAACGCAGGGTTCGGCGGCTACACCTTC | CAINAGFGGYTF
TRBJ1-1 | - | - | TRBV19 | TGTGCCAGTAGACAGGGACATCCGGGGACTGAAGCTTTCTTT | CASRQGHPGTEAFF